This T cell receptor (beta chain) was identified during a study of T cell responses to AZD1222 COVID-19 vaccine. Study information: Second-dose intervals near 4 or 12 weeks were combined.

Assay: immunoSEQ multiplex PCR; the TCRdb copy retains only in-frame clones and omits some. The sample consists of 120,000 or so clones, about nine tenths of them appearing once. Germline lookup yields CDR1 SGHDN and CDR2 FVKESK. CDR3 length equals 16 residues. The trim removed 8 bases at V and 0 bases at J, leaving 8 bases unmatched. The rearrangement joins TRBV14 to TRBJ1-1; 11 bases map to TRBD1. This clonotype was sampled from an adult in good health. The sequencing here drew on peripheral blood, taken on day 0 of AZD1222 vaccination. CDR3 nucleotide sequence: TGTGCCAGCCGGACAGGGGGCAGTGGGGTGAACACTGAAGCTTTCTTT. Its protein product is CASRTGGSGVNTEAFF. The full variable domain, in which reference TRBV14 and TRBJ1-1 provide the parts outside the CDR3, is EAGVTQFPSHSVIEKGQTVTLRCDPISGHDNLYWYRRVMGKEIKFLLHFVKESKQDESGMPNNRFLAERTGGTYSTLKVQPAELEDSGVYFCASRTGGSGVNTEAFFGQGTRLTVV.